This T cell receptor beta chain was sequenced for a study of cytomegalovirus exposure and HLA in healthy donors. Study-wide results and limits: The study listed approximately 160 cytomegalovirus-associated TCR beta chains. Whilst most TCR sequences proved rare, a subset of public TCRs occurred across many donors.

A word on this clone: The target antigen is unknown.

Sequencing used immunoSEQ multiplex PCR; TCRdb keeps in-frame clones, though not all of them. In the table there are approximately 200,000 clones, approximately 90% of which are singletons. There are 13 residues in the CDR3. Germline CDR1 reads MGHRA; CDR2 reads YSYEKL. V was shortened by 5 bases and J by 0 bases, with 8 bases between the two germline ends. Sequenced input: PBMCs. V and J are TRBV4-1 and TRBJ2-7; a weak D match, TRBD2 (5 bases). This receptor was taken from a young woman in good health and CMV-seronegative. CDR3 sequence (DNA): TGCGCCAGCAGCACCGGGGACTCCTACGAGCAGTACTTC. This encodes CASSTGDSYEQYF.